Listed here are 10 T cell receptor beta chains from one sample, sequenced in a study of graft-versus-host responses after intestinal transplantation. This table comes from immunoSEQ multiplex PCR, and its TCRdb copy is limited to in-frame clones, with some not included. The sample comprises about 19,000 clones, over 75% of which are singletons, and 1.5% to 2% rests with the top ten. Here the sequenced sample was PBMCs, taken 14 days after transplant. These receptors originate from a human patient who received an intestinal transplant, so some T cells may come from the graft donor.

This clone was seen only once. The J gene is TRBJ2-1, the V gene TRBV6-5; TRBD2 agrees at 14 bases. After removal of 2 bases from V and 4 bases from J, the junction contained 1 base not matched to a gene. The CDR3 contains 16 residues. The germline gives CDR1 MNHEY, CDR2 SVGAGI. The CDR3 coding sequence is TGTGCCAGCAGTTACAGACTAGCGGGGGGGTACAATGAGCAGTTCTTC. It codes for CASSYRLAGGYNEQFF.

This clone was picked up a small number of times. This rearrangement joins TRBV28 to TRBJ1-2, with D possibly matching TRBD1 (6 bases). The V end lost 7 bases, the J end lost 0 bases, and 15 bases lay between the germline ends. Germline assignment: CDR1 MDHEN and CDR2 SYDVKM. This CDR3 has 15 residues. The CDR3 reads CASNAYRESNYGYTF. CDR3 DNA sequence: TGTGCCAGCAACGCTTACAGGGAGTCTAACTATGGCTACACCTTC.

The V call is TRBV4-1, the J call TRBJ1-5, with 8 bases aligning to TRBD1. Germline V gene sequence: CDR1 MGHRA, CDR2 YSYEKL. V gave up 4 bases and J gave up 4 bases; unmatched junction bases: 15. CDR3 length equals 18 residues. The CDR3 region is CASSRESSGGAGNQPQHF. DNA of the CDR3: TGCGCCAGCAGCCGAGAGAGCTCAGGGGGCGCGGGGAATCAGCCCCAGCATTTT.

The rearrangement links TRBV5-4 to TRBJ2-7; 8 nucleotides align to TRBD1. This CDR3 has 12 residues. CDR1 and CDR2 (germline): SGHNT, YYREEE (reference sequence). V trimming: 4 bases; J trimming: 4 bases; junction bases outside the gene matches: 1. The CDR3 loop is CASSRQGYEQYF. The CDR3 bases are TGTGCCAGCAGCAGACAGGGGTACGAGCAGTACTTC. Based on the CDR3 plus reference TRBV5-4 and TRBJ2-7, the full variable domain is ETGVTQSPTHLIKTRGQQVTLRCSSQSGHNTVSWYQQALGQGPQFIFQYYREEENGRGNFPPRFSGLQFPNYSSELNVNALELDDSALYLCASSRQGYEQYFGPGTRLTVT.

The V and J genes are TRBV19 and TRBJ1-1; a weak D match, TRBD1 (6 bases). CDR3 length: 14 amino acids. Trimming took 3 bases from V and 1 from J, leaving 9 bases between them. Germline CDR1 and CDR2: LNHDA and SQIVND (reference sequence). CDR3 residues: CASSIGRGNTEAFF. CDR3 sequence (DNA): TGTGCCAGTAGTATCGGCAGGGGGAACACTGAAGCTTTCTTT.

This clone was picked up a small number of times. The V call is TRBV7-9, the J call TRBJ2-7; D uncertain. This CDR3 has 15 residues. Per the germline V gene, CDR1 is SEHNR and CDR2 is FQNEAQ (reference sequence). Trimming took off 1 base at V and 2 bases at J, with 12 bases between the two ends. This CDR3 reads CASSLGGKEAYEQYF. The DNA of the CDR3 is TGTGCCAGCAGCTTAGGGGGAAAGGAAGCCTACGAGCAGTACTTC.

This clone was observed a few times. This chain uses TRBV2 with TRBJ2-5; weak D call: TRBD2 (5 bases). The germline V and J ends were trimmed by 8 bases and 1 base, with 11 bases remaining between them. CDR3 length: 13 residues. Germline lookup yields CDR1 SNHLY and CDR2 FYNNEI. The CDR3 here is CASGGRIQETQYF. The CDR3 nucleotides are TGTGCCAGCGGTGGGAGAATCCAAGAGACCCAGTACTTC.

The V call is TRBV11-1, the J call TRBJ2-1; 9 bases agree with TRBD1. Germline V CDR1 and CDR2: SGHAT, FQDESV (reference sequence). V shed 2 bases and J 3 bases; nucleotides not matched to a gene: 5. The CDR3 sequence is 16 residues long. Written as DNA, the CDR3 is TGTGCCAGCAGCTTAACCGGGACAGGGTACTACAATGAGCAGTTCTTC. Amino acids: CASSLTGTGYYNEQFF.

The chain couples TRBV29-1 to TRBJ2-1, with D possibly TRBD2 on 6 matching bases. The CDR3 extends over 14 amino acids. V shed 4 bases and J shed 6 bases, with 16 bases lying between them. Germline CDR1 is SQVTM and CDR2 is ANQGSEA. CDR3 in DNA: TGCAGCGTTGGCGGCTTCCAGGGAGGCAATGAGCAGTTCTTC. This sequence encodes CSVGGFQGGNEQFF.

The CDR3 region has the DNA TGTGCCACCAGCAGAGGGGGCGTTACGAACACTGAAGCTTTCTTT. This encodes CATSRGGVTNTEAFF. The V call is TRBV15, the J call TRBJ1-1; weak D call: TRBD1 (5 bases). Germline V lookup: CDR1 LNHNV, CDR2 YYDKDF (reference sequence). The CDR3 contains 15 residues. V was clipped by 1 base and J by 1 base, with 10 bases between them.